The table lists the clone carrying this TCR beta chain with many counts. Its antigen is unidentified. The data were taken from a study of T cell repertoires in cytomegalovirus infection. CDR1 and CDR2 from the germline V gene are MNHNS and SASEGT. This CDR3 spans 15 amino acids. V gave up 6 bases and J gave up 3 bases, with 17 bases separating them. Using its own MiXCR run on the reads, TCRdb lists one record per CDR3 protein. This table has 400,000 or so distinct CDR3 sequences, around 18% appearing once. Findings of the study overall: Using cumulative public TCR beta family frequency, the authors identified those who carried CMV together with the relevant HLA. There were HLA-C-restricted CMV-specific TCR beta clonotypes dominating the ex vivo response.

What was sequenced was PBMCs. The receptor was isolated from a human donor in good health (CMV status not recorded). Some clones in this sample may be carry-over from other donors' samples. V gene TRBV6-1 combines with J gene TRBJ1-2; tentative D call: TRBD1 (6 bases). CDR3 in DNA: TGTGCCAGCAGAGTACAGGGCAGTCGGCACTATGGCTACACCTTC. It yields the protein CASRVQGSRHYGYTF.